A single sample is the source of the 13 T cell receptor beta chains below, sequenced in a study of response to subunit inactivated influenza vaccine. TCRdb reprocessed the RT-PCR reads via MiXCR and lists one record per CDR3 protein. The table has some 800,000 distinct CDR3 sequences, 21% seen once. Sequences were derived from PBMCs from blood, sampled 4 to 6 days after vaccination. Receptors originate from a man aged 45-65 years who received an inactivated influenza vaccine.

This rearrangement joins TRBV7-9 to TRBJ1-6, with D perhaps matching TRBD1 (5 bases). V was clipped by 1 base and J by 14 bases, with 12 bases between them. Per germline, CDR1 SEHNR and CDR2 FQNEAQ (reference sequence). The CDR3 runs to 13 residues. CDR3 amino acids: CASSLEGLATLHF. CDR3 nucleotides: TGTGCCAGCAGCTTAGAGGGGTTGGCAACCCTCCACTTT.

This clonotype was observed at least ten times. The V gene is TRBV12-3 or TRBV12-4, the J gene TRBJ2-7; unclear D gene. The CDR3 sequence is 11 residues long. V was pared by 3 bases and J by 6 bases, with 6 bases between. The CDR3 bases are TGTGCCAGCAGTTTGCAGCGCGAGCAGTACTTC. Amino acid sequence: CASSLQREQYF.

This clonotype was seen a handful of times. The chain recombines TRBV12-5 with TRBJ1-5; D perhaps matches TRBD1 (6 bases). Germline assignment: CDR1 LGHNT and CDR2 FRNRAP. Trimming left V 7 bases short and J 4 bases short, with 11 bases between. CDR3 length: 13 residues. CDR3 coding DNA: TGTGCTAGTGCCGCACAGGGTAATCAGCCCCAGCATTTT. Translated, it gives CASAAQGNQPQHF.

V gene TRBV6-1 combines with J gene TRBJ2-3, with 11 bases lining up with TRBD2. The J segment lost 2 bases and the V segment lost 5 bases, leaving 3 bases of the junction unmatched. Germline V gene data show CDR1 as MNHNS and CDR2 as SASEGT. The CDR3 covers 15 residues. Here the CDR3 DNA reads TGTGCCAGCAGTCCGACTAGCGGGGCCACAGATACGCAGTATTTT. Translation gives CASSPTSGATDTQYF.

Ten or more counts support this clonotype. The chain is built from TRBV18 and TRBJ2-7, with 10 bases aligning to TRBD1. This CDR3 has 14 residues. Germline assignment: CDR1 KGHSH and CDR2 LQKENI. V dropped 3 bases and J dropped 6; count of bases not matched to a gene: 5. CDR3 in DNA: TGTGCCAGCTCACCCGGGACAGGGGTTGGCGAGCAGTACTTC. As protein: CASSPGTGVGEQYF.

This clonotype was seen only a few times. The genes are TRBV5-1 and TRBJ2-4, with 8 nucleotides matching TRBD1. Trimming cost V 4 bases and J 3 bases; bases outside gene matches: 12. CDR3 size: 17 residues. Germline lookup yields CDR1 SGHRS and CDR2 YFSETQ. The CDR3 protein is CASSETWTGFGKNIQYF. The CDR3 bases are TGCGCCAGCAGCGAGACTTGGACAGGGTTTGGCAAAAACATTCAGTACTTC.

The V call is TRBV12-3 or TRBV12-4, the J call TRBJ2-2, with 8 bases matching TRBD1. The CDR3 contains 15 residues. After removal of 5 bases from V and 5 bases from J, the junction contained 7 bases not matched to a gene. As DNA, the CDR3 is TGTGCCAGCAGTCGACAGGGGAGAGGGACCGGGGAGCTGTTTTTT. Its protein product is CASSRQGRGTGELFF.

This chain joins TRBV6-5 and TRBJ2-5, with TRBD1 identical over 7 bases. V shed 2 bases and J 7 bases; nucleotides not matched to a gene: 4. This CDR3 has 13 residues. Germline V CDR1 and CDR2: MNHEY, SVGAGI. The CDR3 is CASSYRGRGTQYF. The DNA for the CDR3 is TGTGCCAGCAGTTACAGGGGGCGCGGGACCCAGTACTTC.

The J gene is TRBJ2-5, the V gene TRBV7-9, with a weak D call TRBD2 (5 bases). Trimming stripped 5 bases from V and 4 bases from J, with 20 bases between. The germline V gene has CDR1 SEHNR and CDR2 FQNEAQ (reference sequence). The CDR3 length is 16 residues. The CDR3 protein is CASSRAGILLRETQYF. The CDR3 DNA follows: TGTGCCAGCAGCCGAGCCGGGATTTTGTTAAGAGAGACCCAGTACTTC.

V is TRBV10-3 and J is TRBJ2-1, with 10 bases that match TRBD1. Unmatched junction bases numbered 0, after V lost 6 bases and J lost 7 bases. The CDR3 runs to 12 residues. Germline assignment: CDR1 ENHRY and CDR2 SYGVKD. CDR3 in DNA: TGTGCCATCAGGGACAGGGGGAATGAGCAGTTCTTC. Translation: CAIRDRGNEQFF.

The chain couples TRBV18 to TRBJ2-3; no clear D. Germline V gene sequence: CDR1 KGHSH, CDR2 LQKENI. The CDR3 covers 14 residues. Trimming removed 1 base from V and 1 base from J, with 6 bases in between. The CDR3 spells CASSPLDGTDTQYF. Written as DNA, the CDR3 is TGTGCCAGCTCACCACTGGACGGCACAGATACGCAGTATTTT.

The table lists this clonotype with many counts. The chain employs TRBV6-2 or TRBV6-3 and TRBJ2-2; D uncertain. Between the trimmed V and J ends, which lost 0 bases and 6 bases, there was a span of 5 bases. CDR3 size: 13 residues. Germline assignment: CDR1 MNHEY and CDR2 SVGEGT. The CDR3 DNA reads TGTGCCAGCAGTTACTCGAGGTCCGGGGAGCTGTTTTTT. It translates to CASSYSRSGELFF.

This clonotype was counted a few times. The chain joins TRBV12-3 or TRBV12-4 to TRBJ2-2; possible D gene TRBD2, 5 bases. There are 13 residues in the CDR3. V was trimmed by 3 bases and J by 6 bases, leaving 8 bases between them. For the CDR3, the DNA is TGTGCCAGCAGTTTTGCTAGCCCCGGGGAGCTGTTTTTT. It encodes CASSFASPGELFF.